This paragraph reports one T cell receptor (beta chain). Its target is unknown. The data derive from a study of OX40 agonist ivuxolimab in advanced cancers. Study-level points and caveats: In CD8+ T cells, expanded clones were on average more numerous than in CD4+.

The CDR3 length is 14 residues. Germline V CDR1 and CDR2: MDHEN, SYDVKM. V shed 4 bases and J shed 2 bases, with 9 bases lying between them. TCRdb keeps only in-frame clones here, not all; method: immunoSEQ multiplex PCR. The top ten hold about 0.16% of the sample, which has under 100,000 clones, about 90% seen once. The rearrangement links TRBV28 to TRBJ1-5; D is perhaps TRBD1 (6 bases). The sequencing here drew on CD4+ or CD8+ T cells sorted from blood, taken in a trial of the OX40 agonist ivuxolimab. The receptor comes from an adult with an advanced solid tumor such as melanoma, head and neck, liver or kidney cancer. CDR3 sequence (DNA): TGTGCCAGCAGTTCAACAGGGCGCAATCAGCCCCAGCATTTT. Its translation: CASSSTGRNQPQHF.